This T cell receptor (beta chain) was recovered during a study of shared clonotypes between healthy human individuals. There are 12 residues in the CDR3. CDR1 SQVTM and CDR2 ANQGSEA come from the germline V gene. The germline V and J ends were trimmed by 6 bases and 5 bases, with 11 bases remaining between them. TCRdb's table, derived via immunoSEQ multiplex PCR, lists solely in-frame clones and lacks some. The sample holds over a million clones, 95% to 99% seen once. Study results and limitations: Naive subsets typically showed greater estimated richness than memory subsets.

As regards this clone: Its antigen is still unknown.

Sequencing input: naive CD4+ T cells sorted from blood. Subset here: CD45RA+ positively selected. The genes are TRBV29-1 and TRBJ1-5; D not resolved. The sequence was obtained from a man in his thirties or forties in good health. As DNA, the CDR3 is TGCAGCGTCTTAACCGGGGATCAGCCCCAGCATTTT. Protein: CSVLTGDQPQHF.